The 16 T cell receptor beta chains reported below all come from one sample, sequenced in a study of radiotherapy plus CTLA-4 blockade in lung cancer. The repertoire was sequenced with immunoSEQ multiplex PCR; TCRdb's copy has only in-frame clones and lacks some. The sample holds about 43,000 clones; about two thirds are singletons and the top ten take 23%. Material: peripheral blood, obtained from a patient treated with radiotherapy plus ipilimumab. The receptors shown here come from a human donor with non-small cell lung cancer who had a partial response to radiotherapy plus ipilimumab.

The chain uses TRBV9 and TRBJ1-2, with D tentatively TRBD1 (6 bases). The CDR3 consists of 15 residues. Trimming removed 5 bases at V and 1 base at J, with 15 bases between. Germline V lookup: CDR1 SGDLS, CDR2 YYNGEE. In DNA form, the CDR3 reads TGTGCCAGCAGTCTGACAGGTACCCATAACTATGGCTACACCTTC. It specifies CASSLTGTHNYGYTF.

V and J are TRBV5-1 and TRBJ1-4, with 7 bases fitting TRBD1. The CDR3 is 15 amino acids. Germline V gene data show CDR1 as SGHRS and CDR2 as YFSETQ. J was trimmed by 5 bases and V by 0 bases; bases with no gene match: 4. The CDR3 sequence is CASSLGGTENEKLFF. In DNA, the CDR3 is TGCGCCAGCAGCTTGGGGGGGACAGAGAATGAAAAACTGTTTTTT.

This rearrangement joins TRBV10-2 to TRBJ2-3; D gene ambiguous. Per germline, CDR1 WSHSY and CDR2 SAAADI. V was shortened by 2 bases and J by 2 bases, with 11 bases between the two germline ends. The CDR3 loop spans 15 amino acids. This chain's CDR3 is CASSERVSNTDTQYF. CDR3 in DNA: TGCGCCAGCAGTGAGCGGGTCTCGAACACAGATACGCAGTATTTT.

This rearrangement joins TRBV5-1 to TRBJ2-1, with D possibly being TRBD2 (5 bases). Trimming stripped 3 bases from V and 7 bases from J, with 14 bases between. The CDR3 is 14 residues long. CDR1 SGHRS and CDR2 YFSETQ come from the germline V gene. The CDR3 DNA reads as TGCGCCAGCAGCTCCCCCAACGGGGAGAATGAGCAGTTCTTC. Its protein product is CASSSPNGENEQFF.

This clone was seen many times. The CDR3, as DNA: TGTGCCAGCAGTTACGCAAAGGGAGGAAAACTGTTTTTT. It specifies CASSYAKGGKLFF. The V call is TRBV6-5, the J call TRBJ1-4; the D is unclear. Germline values: CDR1 MNHEY, CDR2 SVGAGI. The CDR3 is 13 amino acids. Deletions cut 2 bases from V and 10 bases from J, with 11 bases between.

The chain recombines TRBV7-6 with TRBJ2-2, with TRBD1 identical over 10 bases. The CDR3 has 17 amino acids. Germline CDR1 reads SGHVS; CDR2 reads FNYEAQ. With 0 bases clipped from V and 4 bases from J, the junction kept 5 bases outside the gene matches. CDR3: CASSLATGQGSTGELFF. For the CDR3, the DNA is TGTGCCAGCAGCTTAGCGACGGGACAGGGGTCCACCGGGGAGCTGTTTTTT.

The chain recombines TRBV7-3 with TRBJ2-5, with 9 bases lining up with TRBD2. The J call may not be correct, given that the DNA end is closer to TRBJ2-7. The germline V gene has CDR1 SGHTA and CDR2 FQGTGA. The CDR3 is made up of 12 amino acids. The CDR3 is CALVLAGYEQYF. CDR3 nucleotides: TGTGCCTTAGTACTAGCGGGCTACGAGCAGTACTTC.

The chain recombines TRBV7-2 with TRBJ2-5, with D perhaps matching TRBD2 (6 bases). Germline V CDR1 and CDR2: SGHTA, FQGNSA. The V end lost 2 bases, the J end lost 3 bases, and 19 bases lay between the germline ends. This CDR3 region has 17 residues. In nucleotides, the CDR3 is TGTGCCAGCAGCTTACCCCCCGGGACTGGATGGGAAGAGACCCAGTACTTC. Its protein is CASSLPPGTGWEETQYF.

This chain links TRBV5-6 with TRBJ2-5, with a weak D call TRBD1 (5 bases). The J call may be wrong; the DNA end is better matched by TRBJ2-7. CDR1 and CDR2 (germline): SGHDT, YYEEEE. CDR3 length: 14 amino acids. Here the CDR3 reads CASSLRTRSYEQYF. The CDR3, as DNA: TGTGCCAGCAGCCTACGGACACGCTCCTACGAGCAGTACTTC.

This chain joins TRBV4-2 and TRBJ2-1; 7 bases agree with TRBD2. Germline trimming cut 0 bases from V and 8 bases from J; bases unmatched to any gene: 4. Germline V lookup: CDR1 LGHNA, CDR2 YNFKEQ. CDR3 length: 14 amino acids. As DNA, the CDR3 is TGTGCCAGCAGCCAAGAGGGAGGGGTCGATGAGCAGTTCTTC. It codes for CASSQEGGVDEQFF.

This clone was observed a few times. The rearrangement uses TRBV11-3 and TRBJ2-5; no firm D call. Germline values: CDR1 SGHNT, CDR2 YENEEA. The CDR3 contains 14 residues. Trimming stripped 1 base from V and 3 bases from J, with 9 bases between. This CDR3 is CASSLGVGKETQYF. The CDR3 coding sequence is TGTGCCAGCAGCTTAGGCGTGGGCAAAGAGACCCAGTACTTC.

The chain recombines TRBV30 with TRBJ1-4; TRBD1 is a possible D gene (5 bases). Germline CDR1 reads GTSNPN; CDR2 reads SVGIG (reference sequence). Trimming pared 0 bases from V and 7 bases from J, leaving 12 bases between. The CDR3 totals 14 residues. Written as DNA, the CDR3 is TGTGCCTGGAGTGTTGGAGGGGCAGGTGAAAAACTGTTTTTT. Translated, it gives CAWSVGGAGEKLFF.

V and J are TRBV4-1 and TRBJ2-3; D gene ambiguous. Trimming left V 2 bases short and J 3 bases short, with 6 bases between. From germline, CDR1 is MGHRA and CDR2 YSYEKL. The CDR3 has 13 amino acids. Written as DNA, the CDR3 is TGCGCCAGCAGCCAACTCCGGACAGATACGCAGTATTTT. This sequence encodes CASSQLRTDTQYF.

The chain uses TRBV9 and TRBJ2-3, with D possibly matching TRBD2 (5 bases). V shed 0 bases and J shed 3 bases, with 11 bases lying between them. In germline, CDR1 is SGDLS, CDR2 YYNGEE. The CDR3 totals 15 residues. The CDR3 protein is CASSVELAATDTQYF. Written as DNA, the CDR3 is TGTGCCAGCAGCGTAGAGCTAGCAGCGACAGATACGCAGTATTTT.

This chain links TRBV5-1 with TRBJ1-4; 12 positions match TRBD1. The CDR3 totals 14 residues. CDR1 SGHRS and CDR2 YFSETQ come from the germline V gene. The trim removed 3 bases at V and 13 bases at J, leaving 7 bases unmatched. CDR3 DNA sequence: TGCGCCAGCAGCTACGGGACAGGGGGCGTACGACTGTTTTTT. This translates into CASSYGTGGVRLFF.

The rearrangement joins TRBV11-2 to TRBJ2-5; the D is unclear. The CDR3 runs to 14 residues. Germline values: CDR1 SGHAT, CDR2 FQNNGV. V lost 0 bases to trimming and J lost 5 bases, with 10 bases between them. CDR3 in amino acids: CASSLDRTLETQYF. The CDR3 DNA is TGTGCCAGCAGCTTAGATCGTACTCTGGAGACCCAGTACTTC.